The 30 T cell receptor beta chains listed next were all sequenced from one sample in a study of blood T cell repertoires in COVID-19. The assay was immunoSEQ multiplex PCR, and TCRdb's table has in-frame clones only and misses some. The table lists 75,000 to 90,000 clones, around 80% of them singletons. The sequencing input was peripheral blood. The receptor source for this set is a woman between 40 and 50 years old with active or convalescent COVID-19.

This clone was recorded only once. This chain connects TRBV5-1 to TRBJ2-7, with 9 bases fitting TRBD1. This CDR3 contains 15 residues. Trimming at V came to 4 bases and at J to 1 base, leaving 6 bases not matched to a gene. The V gene's germline CDR1 is SGHRS and CDR2 YFSETQ. CDR3 DNA: TGCGCCAGCAGCCCTCCGGGACAGGGATCCTACGAGCAGTACTTC. Translated: CASSPPGQGSYEQYF.

The chain combines TRBV28 with TRBJ2-3; 9 positions agree with TRBD1. Germline CDR1 MDHEN, CDR2 SYDVKM. The CDR3 is 16 residues long. V lost 4 bases and J lost 2; bases outside the gene matches: 7. In DNA, the CDR3 is TGTGCCAGCAGTTATCTGGGACAGGGATTCACAGATACGCAGTATTTT. Its translation: CASSYLGQGFTDTQYF.

This clone was seen only a few times. The gene calls are TRBV11-2 and TRBJ1-5; a possible D gene is TRBD1 (6 bases). This CDR3 comprises 13 residues. Germline V gene lookup returns CDR1 SGHAT and CDR2 FQNNGV. V lost 5 bases to trimming and J lost 3 bases, with 8 bases between them. CDR3 in amino acids: CASSRGHNQPQHF. The DNA for the CDR3 is TGTGCCAGCAGCCGGGGACACAATCAGCCCCAGCATTTT.

V and J are TRBV11-3 and TRBJ2-4, with a tentative D call TRBD1 (6 bases). The length of the CDR3 is 17 residues. The V gene lost 0 bases and the J gene lost 0 bases, with 12 bases spanning the gap. From germline, CDR1 is SGHNT and CDR2 YENEEA. The CDR3 DNA reads as TGTGCCAGCAGCTTAGAAATGCCAGGGGAAGCCAAAAACATTCAGTACTTC. This translates into CASSLEMPGEAKNIQYF.

The chain uses TRBV3-1 (or the pseudogene TRBV3-2) and TRBJ2-5; D is perhaps TRBD1 (5 bases). V was clipped by 5 bases and J by 1 base, with 11 bases between them. The CDR3 has 14 residues. CDR1 is LGHDT and CDR2 is YNNKEL in the germline V gene (reference sequence). CDR3 amino acids: CASSKRQIQETQYF. The CDR3 nucleotides are TGTGCCAGCAGCAAGCGACAGATCCAAGAGACCCAGTACTTC.

The J gene is TRBJ2-3, the V gene TRBV6-2 or TRBV6-3; 9 bases line up with TRBD2. Looked up from germline, CDR1 is MNHEY and CDR2 is SVGEGT. The CDR3 totals 15 residues. Trimming removed 4 bases from V and 1 base from J; junction bases left unmatched: 3. The CDR3 spells CASSSLAGGTDTQYF. The DNA for the CDR3 is TGTGCCAGCAGTTCCTTAGCGGGGGGCACAGATACGCAGTATTTT.

The rearrangement links TRBV5-6 to TRBJ2-2, with 8 positions matching TRBD2. The junction had 13 bases not matched to a gene; V was cut back by 1 base and J by 5 bases. The CDR3 runs 18 residues. Germline CDR1 SGHDT, CDR2 YYEEEE. Here the CDR3 DNA reads TGTGCCAGCAGCTTGCTTTCCCATTCGGGAGGGCGAACCGGGGAGCTGTTTTTT. Protein product: CASSLLSHSGGRTGELFF.

CDR3 in DNA: TGCGCCAGCAGCCAAGATTGGGGCCCTCGCGAGCAGTACTTC. This sequence encodes CASSQDWGPREQYF. The chain links TRBV4-3 to TRBJ2-7; weak D call: TRBD1 (5 bases). The CDR3 is 14 residues long. Germline CDR1 LGHNA, CDR2 YSLEER. V was shortened by 0 bases and J by 6 bases, with 12 bases between the two germline ends.

CDR3 amino acids: CASSQDREGGYTF. CDR3 DNA: TGTGCCAGCAGCCAAGACAGGGAAGGAGGCTACACCTTC. The chain has TRBV16 and TRBJ1-2; 7 bases are shared with TRBD1. V was clipped by 2 bases and J by 8 bases; unmatched bases: 5. Germline V gene data show CDR1 as KGHSY and CDR2 as FQNENV. The CDR3 runs 13 residues.

The V gene is TRBV29-1, the J gene TRBJ2-7, with D possibly TRBD1 on 5 matching bases. Between the trimmed V and J ends, which lost 6 bases and 2 bases, there was a span of 11 bases. The CDR3 is 12 residues long. The germline V gene has CDR1 SQVTM and CDR2 ANQGSEA. CDR3: CSVRRGPYEQYF. CDR3 DNA sequence: TGCAGCGTCCGTAGGGGTCCCTACGAGCAGTACTTC.

The genes are TRBV18 and TRBJ1-6, with 7 bases that match TRBD1. CDR1 is KGHSH and CDR2 is LQKENI in the germline V gene. Germline trimming cut 6 bases from V and 8 bases from J; bases unmatched to any gene: 13. The CDR3 consists of 16 residues. This chain's CDR3 is CASSETGLNHYSPLHF. Here the CDR3 DNA reads TGTGCCAGCTCGGAGACAGGGTTAAATCATTATTCACCCCTCCACTTT.

This clone occurred a few times. The rearrangement links TRBV9 to TRBJ2-1, with 10 positions matching TRBD2. Germline V lookup: CDR1 SGDLS, CDR2 YYNGEE. The V and J ends lost 0 bases and 11 bases, in that order; junction bases with no gene match: 11. There are 16 residues in the CDR3. The CDR3 loop reads CASSVGWSSSGSKQFF. The CDR3 region has the DNA TGTGCCAGCAGCGTAGGATGGTCGTCTAGCGGGAGTAAGCAGTTCTTC.

This clone came up a few times. A junction end diverges from the germline sequence, so it may reflect a read error. V gene TRBV7-2 combines with J gene TRBJ1-2; D might be TRBD1 (5 bases). The CDR3 totals 11 residues. Germline V CDR1 and CDR2: SGHTA, FQGNSA. CDR3 in amino acids: CASSFLVQAAF. The CDR3 DNA reads as TGTGCCAGCAGCTTTCTCGTACAGGCGGCTTTC.

The chain is built from TRBV11-2 and TRBJ2-7, with a tentative D call TRBD1 (6 bases). Per germline, CDR1 SGHAT and CDR2 FQNNGV. V lost 7 bases to trimming and J lost 5 bases, with 15 bases between them. The CDR3 spans 13 residues. The CDR3 region is CASNPQGQNEQYF. In DNA form, the CDR3 reads TGTGCCAGCAACCCCCAGGGGCAGAACGAGCAGTACTTC.

J is TRBJ2-5 and V is TRBV4-3; 13 nucleotides match TRBD2. This CDR3 is built from 20 residues. Germline CDR1 is LGHNA and CDR2 is YSLEER. V shed 0 bases, J shed 2 bases, and the junction held 12 bases outside the gene matches. This chain's CDR3 is CASSQDGGLAGEVGQETQYF. DNA for the CDR3: TGCGCCAGCAGCCAAGATGGTGGACTAGCGGGAGAGGTGGGGCAAGAGACCCAGTACTTC.

This clone was counted a few times. This sequence joins TRBV12-3 or TRBV12-4 and TRBJ2-1; D is perhaps TRBD2 (5 bases). Trimming shortened V by 6 bases and J by 8 bases, and 14 bases separated the two germline ends. The CDR3 runs 13 residues. CDR3 nucleotides: TGTGCCAGCAGCCCGGAGGTTAGTTATGAGCAGTTCTTC. It translates to CASSPEVSYEQFF.

V and J are TRBV7-2 and TRBJ2-3; 9 bases align to TRBD2. There are 15 residues in the CDR3. The J segment lost 1 base and the V segment lost 4 bases, leaving 3 bases of the junction unmatched. Germline CDR1 is SGHTA and CDR2 is FQGNSA. CDR3 nucleotides: TGTGCCAGCAGCTCAAAGCGGGGGGGCACAGATACGCAGTATTTT. Translated: CASSSKRGGTDTQYF.

This chain uses TRBV25-1 with TRBJ1-1, with TRBD1 identical over 8 bases. V was clipped by 5 bases and J by 2 bases; unmatched bases: 7. Germline loops: CDR1 MGHDK, CDR2 SYGVNS. CDR3 length: 15 residues. Here the CDR3 reads CASSTQGAPNTEAFF. CDR3 nucleotides: TGTGCCAGCAGTACCCAGGGGGCGCCTAACACTGAAGCTTTCTTT.

The rearrangement uses TRBV10-1 and TRBJ2-7; D is undetermined. This CDR3 comprises 14 residues. Germline CDR1 is WNHNN and CDR2 is SYGVQD (reference sequence). V lost 8 bases and J lost 0, with 14 bases in between. The chain's CDR3 is CASFPPWSSYEQYF. Written as DNA, the CDR3 is TGCGCCAGCTTTCCCCCATGGAGCTCCTACGAGCAGTACTTC.

This clone showed up just a few times. This rearrangement joins TRBV18 to TRBJ1-4; possible D gene TRBD1, 5 bases. This CDR3 has 15 residues. Looked up from germline, CDR1 is KGHSH and CDR2 is LQKENI. The germline V and J ends were trimmed by 2 bases and 7 bases, with 14 bases remaining between them. CDR3 DNA sequence: TGTGCCAGCTCACCAGCGGGCCAGGGAGGTGAAAAACTGTTTTTT. Protein sequence: CASSPAGQGGEKLFF.

The V and J genes are TRBV28 and TRBJ2-7, with TRBD2 matching 10 bases. Germline loops: CDR1 MDHEN, CDR2 SYDVKM. The CDR3 covers 16 residues. V lost 4 bases, J lost 4 bases, and 10 bases stayed unmatched. CDR3 sequence: CASSSPIAGGGYEQYF. The CDR3 nucleotides are TGTGCCAGCAGTTCCCCTATAGCGGGAGGAGGATACGAGCAGTACTTC.

The genes are TRBV20-1 and TRBJ2-1; D may be TRBD1 (5 bases). The CDR3 spans 11 residues. The germline V gene has CDR1 DFQATT and CDR2 SNEGSKA (reference sequence). V lost 3 bases and J lost 13, with 13 bases in between. CDR3 sequence (DNA): TGCAGTGCTAGTGTGGGGCGAGGTCAGTTCTTC. The encoded protein is CSASVGRGQFF.

This chain joins TRBV5-1 and TRBJ1-1; a possible D gene is TRBD1 (5 bases). The CDR3 has 13 residues. Per germline, CDR1 SGHRS and CDR2 YFSETQ. V lost 1 base and J 6 bases, leaving 10 bases between the germline ends. CDR3 amino acids: CASSLSPGAEAFF. The CDR3 bases are TGCGCCAGCAGCTTGAGCCCGGGGGCTGAAGCTTTCTTT.

The J gene is TRBJ2-1, the V gene TRBV23-1; 7 bases align to TRBD2. TRBV23-1 is recorded as an ORF, its role being uncertain. There are 16 residues in the CDR3. V trimming: 4 bases; J trimming: 6 bases; junction bases outside the gene matches: 12. The CDR3 DNA is TGCGCCAGCAGTCTCCGGACTAGGTGCGCTGGCAATGAGCAGTTCTTC. Translated: CASSLRTRCAGNEQFF.

The chain couples TRBV6-5 to TRBJ2-1; 10 nucleotides agree with TRBD1. With 2 bases clipped from V and 9 bases from J, the junction kept 7 bases outside the gene matches. Germline CDR1 reads MNHEY; CDR2 reads SVGAGI. This CDR3 contains 15 residues. CDR3 DNA sequence: TGTGCCAGCAGTTACAGGGACAGGGGTATCTTTGAGCAGTTCTTC. It encodes CASSYRDRGIFEQFF.

V is TRBV4-1 and J is TRBJ2-7; 7 bases map to TRBD2. Losses at the gene ends were 4 bases for V and 6 bases for J; bases not matched to a gene: 15. The CDR3 sequence is 16 residues long. Germline CDR1 and CDR2: MGHRA and YSYEKL. CDR3 in amino acids: CASSLQISGRVGEQYF. The DNA for the CDR3 is TGCGCCAGCAGCCTACAGATCTCGGGGAGGGTCGGCGAGCAGTACTTC.

The chain links TRBV13 to TRBJ2-7, with 7 bases matching TRBD1. Germline loops: CDR1 PRHDT, CDR2 FYEKMQ (reference sequence). V dropped 5 bases and J dropped 3; count of bases not matched to a gene: 10. The CDR3 totals 15 residues. CDR3 loop: CASSPPMTGNYEQYF. The CDR3, as DNA: TGTGCCAGCAGCCCCCCCATGACAGGGAACTACGAGCAGTACTTC.

The CDR3 DNA reads TGTGCCAGCAGCCGTCCGGGACAGGGGAACACTGAAGCTTTCTTT. Protein: CASSRPGQGNTEAFF. The V call is TRBV6-2 or TRBV6-3, the J call TRBJ1-1; 9 bases are shared with TRBD1. Trimming took 6 bases from V and 1 from J; bases not matched to a gene: 6. Germline values: CDR1 MNHEY, CDR2 SVGEGT. This CDR3 comprises 15 residues.

The chain links TRBV30 to TRBJ2-7, with a weak D call TRBD1 (5 bases). This CDR3 has 13 amino acids. Trimming removed 0 bases at V and 3 bases at J, with 9 bases between. Germline V lookup: CDR1 GTSNPN, CDR2 SVGIG (reference sequence). The CDR3 reads CAWSVGHGYEQYF. CDR3 coding DNA: TGTGCCTGGAGTGTGGGGCATGGCTACGAGCAGTACTTC.

The chain uses TRBV7-8 and TRBJ1-2, with D perhaps TRBD1 (5 bases). Germline loops: CDR1 SGHVS, CDR2 FQNEAQ. V was clipped by 0 bases and J by 0 bases, with 11 bases between them. This CDR3 region has 16 residues. CDR3 DNA: TGTGCCAGCAGCTTAGCGCGGCAGGGTTCTAACTATGGCTACACCTTC. It codes for CASSLARQGSNYGYTF.